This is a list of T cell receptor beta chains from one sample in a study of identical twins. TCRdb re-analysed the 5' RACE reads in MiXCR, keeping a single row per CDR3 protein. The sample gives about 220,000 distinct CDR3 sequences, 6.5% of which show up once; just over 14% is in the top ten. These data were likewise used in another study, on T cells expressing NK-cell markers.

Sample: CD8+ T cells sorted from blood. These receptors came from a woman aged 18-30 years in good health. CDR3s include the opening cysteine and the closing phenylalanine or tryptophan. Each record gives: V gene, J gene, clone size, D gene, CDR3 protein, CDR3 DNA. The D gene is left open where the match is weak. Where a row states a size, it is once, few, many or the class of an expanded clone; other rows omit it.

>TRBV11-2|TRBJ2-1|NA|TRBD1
CASSSQGVGQFF
TGTGCCAGCAGCTCTCAGGGGGTGGGGCAGTTCTTC
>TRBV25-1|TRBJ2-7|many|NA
CASSELGVEQYF
TGTGCCAGCAGTGAACTCGGGGTCGAGCAGTACTTC
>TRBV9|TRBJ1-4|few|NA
CASSDGGDAEKLFF
TGTGCCAGCAGCGATGGGGGGGATGCTGAAAAACTGTTTTTT
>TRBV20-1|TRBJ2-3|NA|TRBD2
CSASPLAGQALPDGSFTDTQYF
TGCAGTGCTAGTCCACTAGCGGGACAGGCACTACCTGACGGTTCTTTCACAGATACGCAGTATTTT
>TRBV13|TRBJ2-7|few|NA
CASSSLTSYEQYF
TGTGCCAGCAGCTCCTTAACCTCCTACGAGCAGTACTTC
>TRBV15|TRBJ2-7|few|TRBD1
CATSWDRGLYEQYF
TGTGCCACCAGCTGGGACAGGGGGCTCTACGAGCAGTACTTC
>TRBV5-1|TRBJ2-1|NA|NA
CASSLYGGRGVEQFF
TGCGCCAGCAGCTTGTACGGGGGCCGGGGAGTTGAGCAGTTCTTC
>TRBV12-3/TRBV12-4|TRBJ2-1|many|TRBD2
CASSLAGGHEQFF
TGTGCCAGCAGCTTAGCGGGGGGCCATGAGCAGTTCTTC
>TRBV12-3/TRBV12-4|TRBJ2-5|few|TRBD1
CASSNTGAGETQYF
TGTGCCAGCAGTAACACAGGGGCTGGGGAGACCCAGTACTTC
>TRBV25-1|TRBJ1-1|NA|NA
CASTRGVSGYEAFF
TGTGCCAGCACCCGGGGGGTATCGGGCTATGAAGCTTTCTTT
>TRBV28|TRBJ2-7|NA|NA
CASSSSAGGLRVSPYEQYF
NA
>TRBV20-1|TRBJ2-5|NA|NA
CSARAPWGVGQETQYF
TGCAGTGCTAGGGCCCCGTGGGGGGTGGGCCAAGAGACCCAGTACTTC
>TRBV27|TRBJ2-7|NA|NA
CASWPVGGSSYEQYF
TGTGCCAGCTGGCCCGTCGGGGGTAGCTCCTACGAGCAGTACTTC
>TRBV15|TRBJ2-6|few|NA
CATSRETPSGANVLTF
TGTGCCACCAGCAGAGAGACCCCGTCTGGGGCCAACGTCCTGACTTTC
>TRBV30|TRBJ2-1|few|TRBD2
CAWSGTSGYAASYNEQFF
TGTGCCTGGAGCGGGACTAGCGGTTATGCCGCATCCTACAATGAGCAGTTCTTC
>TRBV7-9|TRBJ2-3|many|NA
CASSLWGDTDTQYF
TGTGCCAGCAGCCTCTGGGGAGACACAGATACGCAGTATTTT
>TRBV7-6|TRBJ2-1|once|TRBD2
CASSLWGRTSGANEQFF
TGTGCCAGCAGCTTATGGGGACGGACTAGCGGGGCCAATGAGCAGTTCTTC
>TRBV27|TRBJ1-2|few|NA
CATTPDITNYGYTF
TGTGCCACAACCCCGGACATCACTAACTATGGCTACACCTTC
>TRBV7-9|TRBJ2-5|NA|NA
CASSFDAGKFVETQCF
TGTGCCAGCAGCTTTGATGCAGGGAAGTTTGTGGAGACCCAGTGCTTC
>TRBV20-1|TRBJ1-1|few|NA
CSASRGGTEAFF
TGCAGTGCTAGTCGGGGTGGCACTGAAGCTTTCTTT
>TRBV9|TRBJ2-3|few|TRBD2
CASSFRRDSLADIKGDTQYF
TGTGCCAGCAGCTTCCGAAGGGACTCGCTAGCGGATATTAAGGGAGATACGCAGTATTTT
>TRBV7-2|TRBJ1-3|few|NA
CASSLPPHRDTIYF
TGTGCCAGCAGCTTACCACCCCACAGAGACACCATATATTTT
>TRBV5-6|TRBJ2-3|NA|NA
CASSSETGARADTQYF
TGTGCCAGCAGCTCGGAAACGGGGGCTAGAGCAGATACGCAGTATTTT
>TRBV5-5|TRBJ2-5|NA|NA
CASSFEWGPGETQYF
TGTGCCAGCAGCTTTGAGTGGGGGCCAGGGGAGACCCAGTACTTC
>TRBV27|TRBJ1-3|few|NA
CASSLRPDGNTIYF
TGTGCCAGCAGTTTGAGGCCAGATGGAAACACCATATATTTT
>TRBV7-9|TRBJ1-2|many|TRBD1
CASTLQGARGYTF
TGTGCCAGCACCCTCCAGGGGGCGAGGGGCTACACCTTC
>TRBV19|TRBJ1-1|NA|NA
CASTFGGTEAFF
TGTGCCAGTACATTTGGTGGCACTGAAGCTTTCTTT
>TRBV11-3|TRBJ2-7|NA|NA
CASSSRQTGLDEQYF
TGTGCCAGCAGCTCCCGGCAAACCGGCCTCGACGAGCAGTACTTC
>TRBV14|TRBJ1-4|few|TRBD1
CASSPGQVGSATNEKLFF
TGTGCCAGCAGCCCCGGACAGGTGGGGTCGGCAACTAATGAAAAACTGTTTTTT
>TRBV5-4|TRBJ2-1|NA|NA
CASSSGANRAYNEQFF
TGTGCCAGCAGCTCCGGGGCGAACAGGGCTTACAATGAGCAGTTCTTC
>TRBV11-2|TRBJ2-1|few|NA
CASSLGRAPGNEQFF
TGTGCCAGCAGCTTAGGCAGGGCTCCGGGAAATGAGCAGTTCTTC
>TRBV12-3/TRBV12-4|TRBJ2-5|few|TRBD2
CASSITGRGETQYF
TGTGCCAGCAGCATCACCGGGCGGGGGGAGACCCAGTACTTC
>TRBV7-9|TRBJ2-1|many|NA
CASSLGGLSRDEQFF
TGTGCCAGCAGCTTAGGGGGACTCTCTAGGGATGAGCAGTTCTTC
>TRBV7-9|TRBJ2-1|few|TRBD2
CASSAPGLADPNEQFF
TGTGCCAGCAGCGCTCCGGGACTAGCGGACCCCAATGAGCAGTTCTTC
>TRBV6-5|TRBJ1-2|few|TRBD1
CASSWRQGGPDGYTF
TGTGCCAGCAGTTGGAGACAGGGGGGGCCGGATGGCTACACCTTC
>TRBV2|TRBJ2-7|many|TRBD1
CASSGPGQGAYHEQYF
TGTGCCAGCAGTGGACCGGGACAGGGGGCTTACCACGAGCAGTACTTC
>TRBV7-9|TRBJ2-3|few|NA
CASSLTEEVGATQYF
TGTGCCAGCAGCTTAACAGAGGAAGTAGGGGCCACGCAGTATTTT
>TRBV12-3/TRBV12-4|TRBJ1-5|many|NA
CASSFFGQPQHF
TGTGCCAGCAGTTTTTTTGGTCAGCCCCAGCATTTT
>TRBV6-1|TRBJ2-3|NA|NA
CASRPGDSTDTQYF
TGTGCCAGCAGGCCGGGAGATAGCACAGATACGCAGTATTTT
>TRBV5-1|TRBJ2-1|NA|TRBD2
CASSPTRAGRAFYNEQFF
TGCGCCAGCAGCCCGACCCGAGCGGGGCGGGCCTTTTACAATGAGCAGTTCTTC
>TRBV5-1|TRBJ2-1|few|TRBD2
CASSGTLADSYNEQFF
TGCGCCAGCAGCGGGACTCTAGCGGACTCCTACAATGAGCAGTTCTTC
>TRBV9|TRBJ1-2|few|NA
CASNKIGANYGYTF
TGTGCCAGCAACAAAATTGGGGCTAACTATGGCTACACCTTC
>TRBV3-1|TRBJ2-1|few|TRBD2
CASSLVSGTQLYNEQFF
TGTGCCAGCAGCCTAGTTAGCGGGACTCAACTCTACAATGAGCAGTTCTTC
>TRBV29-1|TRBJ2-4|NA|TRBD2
CSVLAGENIQYF
TGCAGCGTCCTAGCGGGAGAAAACATTCAGTACTTC
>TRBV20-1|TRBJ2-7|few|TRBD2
CSARPGETSVAYEQYF
TGCAGTGCTAGACCGGGGGAGACTAGCGTTGCCTACGAGCAGTACTTC
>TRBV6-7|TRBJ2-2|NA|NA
CASNRITVANTGELFF
TGTGCCAGCAATCGAATAACAGTAGCGAACACCGGGGAGCTGTTTTTT
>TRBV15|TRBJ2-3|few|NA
CATSREPADTQYF
TGTGCCACCAGCAGAGAACCGGCAGATACGCAGTATTTT
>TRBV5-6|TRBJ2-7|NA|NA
CASSSGPEQYF
TGTGCCAGCAGCTCGGGGCCCGAGCAGTACTTC
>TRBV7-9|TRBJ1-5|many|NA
CASSSARGAQHF
TGTGCCAGCAGCTCTGCTAGGGGCGCGCAGCATTTT
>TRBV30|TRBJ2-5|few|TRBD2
CAWSETGLAGQGF
TGTGCCTGGAGTGAAACGGGACTAGCGGGGCAGGGCTTC
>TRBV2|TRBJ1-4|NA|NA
CTISQDSPWGSVEKLFF
TGTACCATCAGTCAGGACAGCCCATGGGGTTCGGTAGAAAAACTGTTTTTT